The clone carrying this T cell receptor beta chain was recorded a few times. Its matching antigen is unknown. These data originate in a study of T cell repertoires in aging, cancer and after chemotherapy. Turning to the study itself: Roughly 8.8 million TCR reads made up the full dataset.

V was shortened by 1 base and J by 8 bases, with 8 bases between the two germline ends. This CDR3 is 12 amino acids long. Germline V gene sequence: CDR1 SEHNR, CDR2 FQNEAQ (reference sequence). Peripheral blood genomic DNA, not sorted cells or RNA, was the template. A mixed TRB-A/B primer pool amplified rearranged TRB by multiplex touch-down PCR. In TCRdb, the multiplex PCR reads were re-called with MiXCR into one record per CDR3 protein. The sample has about 1,400 distinct CDR3 sequences; roughly 35% are singletons. Whole-study results and caveats: No conclusions about immunological memory after chemotherapy can be drawn from the repertoire data.

Material for sequencing was blood. V usage is TRBV7-9 and J usage is TRBJ1-2; D not certain. The sequence derives from a human donor with a solid tumor. The CDR3 here is CASSLGLGGYTF. As DNA, the CDR3 is TGTGCCAGCAGCTTAGGGTTAGGAGGCTACACCTTC.